Sequencing of this T cell receptor beta chain was carried out in a study of T cells in Graves' hyperthyroidism and ophthalmopathy. At least ten counts were recorded for this clonotype. With 6 bases removed from V and 2 bases from J, the gap between germline ends came to 23 bases. Germline assignment: CDR1 MNHEY and CDR2 SMNVEV (reference sequence). The CDR3 runs to 17 residues. The TCR beta CDR3 regions underwent amplification using RNA transcripts as the source. TCR CDR3 underwent first-round RT-PCR with the HTBI primer set. TCRdb re-analysed the multiplex PCR reads in MiXCR, keeping a single row per CDR3 protein. The table lists 300,000 to 400,000 distinct CDR3 sequences, more than 11% of them singletons.

The TCR sequence derives from a woman aged 25 to 39 with Graves' hyperthyroidism. Sequencing was carried out using blood. The chain has TRBV27 and TRBJ2-7; the D call may be TRBD1 or TRBD2 (5 bases each). The chain's CDR3 is CASSLQGFMSGTYEQYF. The CDR3 DNA follows: TGTGCCAGCAGCTTGCAGGGATTCATGAGCGGAACCTACGAGCAGTACTTC.